This TCR beta chain is drawn from a study of regulatory T cells in long-lasting Graves disease. This clonotype has a handful of counts. To make TCR beta libraries, researchers used iRepertoire HTBI primers and Arm-PCR of CDR3 regions. TCRdb passed the multiplex PCR reads through MiXCR, listing each CDR3 protein once. This table has roughly 510,000 distinct CDR3 sequences, about 15% appearing once. Time point specified: newly diagnosed GD, antithyroid drugs for less than 3 months. Following extraction of RNA from PBMCs, that RNA was used to make the TCR library. The guidelines of the American Thyroid Association were the basis for diagnosing Graves' disease. EDTA tubes received roughly 9 milliliters of collected peripheral blood. In addition, the sample was reused for a study of T cells in Graves' hyperthyroidism and ophthalmopathy. From that second work: Hyperthyroidism patients were newly diagnosed, had disease duration under 2 months, and were aged 18 to 65 years.

The sequence was obtained from a man younger than 35 with Graves disease. The material sequenced was peripheral blood mononuclear cells (PBMCs), taken at new diagnosis, from a patient treated with antithyroid drugs.

The CDR3 DNA reads as TGTGCCAGCAGCTTGCACGGGACAGAGACGAACACCGGGGAGCTGTTTTTT. It specifies CASSLHGTETNTGELFF. This rearrangement joins TRBV7-9 to TRBJ2-2; 7 nucleotides match TRBD1. The V and J ends lost 3 bases and 0 bases, in that order; junction bases with no gene match: 7. Germline assignment: CDR1 SEHNR and CDR2 FQNEAQ (reference sequence). The CDR3 extends over 17 amino acids.